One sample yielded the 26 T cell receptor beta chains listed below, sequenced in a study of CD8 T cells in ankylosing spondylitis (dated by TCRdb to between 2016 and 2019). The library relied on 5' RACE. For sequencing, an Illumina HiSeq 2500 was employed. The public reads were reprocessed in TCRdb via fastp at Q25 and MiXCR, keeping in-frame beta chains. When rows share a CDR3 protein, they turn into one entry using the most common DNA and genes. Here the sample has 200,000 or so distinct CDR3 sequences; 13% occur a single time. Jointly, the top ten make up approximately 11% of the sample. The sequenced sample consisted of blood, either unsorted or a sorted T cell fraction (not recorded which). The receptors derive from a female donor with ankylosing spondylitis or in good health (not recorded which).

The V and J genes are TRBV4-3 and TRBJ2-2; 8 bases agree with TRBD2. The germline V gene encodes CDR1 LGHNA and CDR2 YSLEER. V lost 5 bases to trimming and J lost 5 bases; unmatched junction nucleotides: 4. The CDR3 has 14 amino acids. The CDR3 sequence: CASSSGRGTGELFF. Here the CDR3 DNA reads TGCGCCAGCAGCTCCGGGAGGGGTACCGGGGAGCTGTTTTTT.

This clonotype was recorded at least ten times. The CDR3 region is CASSLGSTYEQYF. The CDR3 DNA sequence: TGTGCCAGCAGCTTGGGTAGTACCTACGAGCAGTACTTC. This chain links TRBV5-6 with TRBJ2-7; D unresolved. Germline values: CDR1 SGHDT, CDR2 YYEEEE. The ends were cut back, 0 bases at V and 2 bases at J, with 6 bases in the middle. The CDR3 covers 13 residues.

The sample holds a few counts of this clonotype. CDR3 nucleotide sequence: TGTGCCAGCAGCTTAAGCCGGGGTAGCGGGAACAATGAGCAGTTCTTC. It translates to CASSLSRGSGNNEQFF. This chain joins TRBV7-2 and TRBJ2-1; TRBD2 matches 8 bases. V shed 2 bases, J shed 5 bases, and the junction held 8 bases outside the gene matches. The CDR3 has 16 amino acids. The germline V gene has CDR1 SGHTA and CDR2 FQGNSA. The full variable domain, its missing parts supplied by reference TRBV7-2 and TRBJ2-1, is GAGVSQSPSNKVTEKGKDVELRCDPISGHTALYWYRQSLGQGLEFLIYFQGNSAPDKSGLPSDRFSAERTGGSVSTLTIQRTQQEDSAVYLCASSLSRGSGNNEQFFGPGTRLTVL.

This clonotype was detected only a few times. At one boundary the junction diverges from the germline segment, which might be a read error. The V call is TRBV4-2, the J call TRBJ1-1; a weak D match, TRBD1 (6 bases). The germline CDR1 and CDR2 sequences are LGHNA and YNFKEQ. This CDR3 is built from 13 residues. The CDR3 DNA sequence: TGTGCCAGCAGCCAAGAACAACTACCCGGGACATTTTTT. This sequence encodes CASSQEQLPGTFF.

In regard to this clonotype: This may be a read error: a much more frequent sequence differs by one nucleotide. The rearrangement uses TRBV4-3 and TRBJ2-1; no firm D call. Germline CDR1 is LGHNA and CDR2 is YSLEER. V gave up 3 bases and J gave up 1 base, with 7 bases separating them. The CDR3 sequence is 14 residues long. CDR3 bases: TGCGCCAGCAGCCACAATACTTCCTACAATGAGCAGTTCTTC. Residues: CASSHNTSYNEQFF.

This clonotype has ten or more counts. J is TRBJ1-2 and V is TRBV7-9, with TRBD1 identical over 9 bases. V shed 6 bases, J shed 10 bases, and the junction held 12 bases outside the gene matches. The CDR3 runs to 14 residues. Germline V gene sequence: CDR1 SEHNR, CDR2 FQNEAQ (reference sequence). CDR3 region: CASRANRGRVLYTF. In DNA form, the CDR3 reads TGTGCCAGCAGAGCGAACAGGGGGCGAGTGCTCTACACCTTC.

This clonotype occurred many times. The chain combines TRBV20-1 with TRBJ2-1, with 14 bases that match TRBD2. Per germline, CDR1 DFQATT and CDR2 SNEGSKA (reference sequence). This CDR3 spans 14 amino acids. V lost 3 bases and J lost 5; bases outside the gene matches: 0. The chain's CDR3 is CSARGLAGDNEQFF. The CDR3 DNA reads TGCAGTGCTAGGGGACTAGCGGGGGACAATGAGCAGTTCTTC.

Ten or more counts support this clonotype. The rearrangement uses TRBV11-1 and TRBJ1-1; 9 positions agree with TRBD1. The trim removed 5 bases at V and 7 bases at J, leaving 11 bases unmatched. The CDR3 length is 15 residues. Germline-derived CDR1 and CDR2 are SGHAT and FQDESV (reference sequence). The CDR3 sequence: CASSKNRDRAIEAFF. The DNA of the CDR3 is TGTGCCAGCAGCAAAAACCGGGACAGGGCGATTGAAGCTTTCTTT.

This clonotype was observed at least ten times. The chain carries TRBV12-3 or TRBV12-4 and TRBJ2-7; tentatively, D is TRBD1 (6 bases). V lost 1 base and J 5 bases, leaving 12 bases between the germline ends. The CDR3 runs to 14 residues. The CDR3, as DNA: TGTGCCAGCAGTTTAGGTCTGAGGGGGAACGAGCAGTACTTC. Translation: CASSLGLRGNEQYF.

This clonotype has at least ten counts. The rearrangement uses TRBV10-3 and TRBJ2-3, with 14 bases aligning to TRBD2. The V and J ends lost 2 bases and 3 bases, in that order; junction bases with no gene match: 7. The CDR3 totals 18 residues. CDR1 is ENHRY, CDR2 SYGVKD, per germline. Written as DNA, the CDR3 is TGTGCCATCAGTGAGCCTACGACTAGCGGGAGGGGAACAGATACGCAGTATTTT. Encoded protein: CAISEPTTSGRGTDTQYF.

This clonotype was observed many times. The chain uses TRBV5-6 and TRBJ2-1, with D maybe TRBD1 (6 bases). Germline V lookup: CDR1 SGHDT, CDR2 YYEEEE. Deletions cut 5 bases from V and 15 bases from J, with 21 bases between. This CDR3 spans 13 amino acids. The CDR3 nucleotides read TGTGCCAGCAGTAATCAAATCCAGGGGTCGGGGTTCTTC. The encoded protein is CASSNQIQGSGFF.

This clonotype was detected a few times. CDR3 bases: TGTGCCAGCAGTTTTGTTGGGGCTGATGAAAAACTGTTTTTT. It yields the protein CASSFVGADEKLFF. V usage is TRBV28 and J usage is TRBJ1-4, with D possibly matching TRBD1 (5 bases). This CDR3 is 14 amino acids long. Germline V lookup: CDR1 MDHEN, CDR2 SYDVKM. V gave up 3 bases and J gave up 6 bases, with 11 bases separating them.

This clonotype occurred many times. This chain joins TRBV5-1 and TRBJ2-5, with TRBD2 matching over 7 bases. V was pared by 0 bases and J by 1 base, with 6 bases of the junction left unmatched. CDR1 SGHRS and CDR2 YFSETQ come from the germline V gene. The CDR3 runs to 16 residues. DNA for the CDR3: TGCGCCAGCAGCTTGGCAGTAGCGGGCACCCAAGAGACCCAGTACTTC. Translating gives CASSLAVAGTQETQYF. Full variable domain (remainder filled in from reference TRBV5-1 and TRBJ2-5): KAGVTQTPRYLIKTRGQQVTLSCSPISGHRSVSWYQQTPGQGLQFLFEYFSETQRNKGNFPGRFSGRQFSNSRSEMNVSTLELGDSALYLCASSLAVAGTQETQYFGPGTRLLVL.

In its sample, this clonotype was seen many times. The CDR3 sequence: CASSLVVGENNEQFF. CDR3 bases: TGTGCCAGCAGCTTAGTGGTAGGGGAGAACAATGAGCAGTTCTTC. The rearrangement links TRBV7-2 to TRBJ2-1; D tentatively fits TRBD1 or TRBD2 (5 bases each). The ends were cut back, 1 base at V and 5 bases at J, with 12 bases in the middle. The CDR3 extends over 15 amino acids. CDR1 is SGHTA, CDR2 FQGNSA, per germline.

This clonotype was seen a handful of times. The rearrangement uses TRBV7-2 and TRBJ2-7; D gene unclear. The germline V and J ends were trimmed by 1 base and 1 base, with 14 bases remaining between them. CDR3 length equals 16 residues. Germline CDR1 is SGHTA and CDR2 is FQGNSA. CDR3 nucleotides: TGTGCCAGCAGCTTAGATGCACTCGACCGATCCTACGAGCAGTACTTC. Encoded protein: CASSLDALDRSYEQYF. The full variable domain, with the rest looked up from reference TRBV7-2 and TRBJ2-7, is GAGVSQSPSNKVTEKGKDVELRCDPISGHTALYWYRQSLGQGLEFLIYFQGNSAPDKSGLPSDRFSAERTGGSVSTLTIQRTQQEDSAVYLCASSLDALDRSYEQYFGPGTRLTVT.

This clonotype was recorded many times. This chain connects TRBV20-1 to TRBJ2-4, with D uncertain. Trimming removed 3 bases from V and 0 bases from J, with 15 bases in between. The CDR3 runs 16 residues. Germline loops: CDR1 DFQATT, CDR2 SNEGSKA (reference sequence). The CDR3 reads CSASFSEALAKNIQYF. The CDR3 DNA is TGCAGTGCTAGTTTTAGTGAAGCCCTAGCCAAAAACATTCAGTACTTC.

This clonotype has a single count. CDR3 sequence reads: CASSQDLAGLYEQYF. CDR3 sequence (DNA): TGTGCCAGCAGCCAAGACCTAGCGGGGCTATACGAGCAGTACTTC. The chain has TRBV4-2 and TRBJ2-7; TRBD2 matches 9 bases. The CDR3 contains 15 residues. The germline V gene encodes CDR1 LGHNA and CDR2 YNFKEQ. The junction had 4 bases not matched to a gene; V was cut back by 0 bases and J by 4 bases.

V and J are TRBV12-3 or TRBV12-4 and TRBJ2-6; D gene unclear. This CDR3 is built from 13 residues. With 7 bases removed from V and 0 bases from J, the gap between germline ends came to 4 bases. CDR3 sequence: CASNLSGANVLTF. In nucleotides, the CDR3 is TGTGCCAGCAACCTCTCTGGGGCCAACGTCCTGACTTTC.

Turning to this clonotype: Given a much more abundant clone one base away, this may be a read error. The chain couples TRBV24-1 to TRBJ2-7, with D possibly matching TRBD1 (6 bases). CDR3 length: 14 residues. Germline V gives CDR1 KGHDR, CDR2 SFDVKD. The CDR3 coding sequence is TGTTCCACCAGTGATCAAATTACAGGGAGCGAGCAGTACTTC. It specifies CSTSDQITGSEQYF.

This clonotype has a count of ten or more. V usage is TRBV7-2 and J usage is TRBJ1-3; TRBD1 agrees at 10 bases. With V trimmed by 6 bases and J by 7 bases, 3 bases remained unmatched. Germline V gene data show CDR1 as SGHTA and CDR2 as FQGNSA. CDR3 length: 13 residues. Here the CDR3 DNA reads TGTGCCAGCAGGACAGGGGGCGTGAACACCATATATTTT. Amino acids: CASRTGGVNTIYF.

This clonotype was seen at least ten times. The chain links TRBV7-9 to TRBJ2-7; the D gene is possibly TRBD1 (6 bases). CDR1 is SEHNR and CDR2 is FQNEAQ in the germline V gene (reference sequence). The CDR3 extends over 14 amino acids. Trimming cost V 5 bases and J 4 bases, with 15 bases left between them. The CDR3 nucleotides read TGTGCCAGCAGCCCCTCGGGACACAGTTACGAGCAGTACTTC. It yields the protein CASSPSGHSYEQYF.

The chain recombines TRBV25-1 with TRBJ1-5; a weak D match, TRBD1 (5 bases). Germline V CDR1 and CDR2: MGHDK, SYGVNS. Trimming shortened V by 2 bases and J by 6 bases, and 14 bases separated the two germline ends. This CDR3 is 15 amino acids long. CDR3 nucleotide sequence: TGTGCCAGCAGTGAAGGGTTTGGGGCGGCTCAGCCCCAGCATTTT. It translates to CASSEGFGAAQPQHF.

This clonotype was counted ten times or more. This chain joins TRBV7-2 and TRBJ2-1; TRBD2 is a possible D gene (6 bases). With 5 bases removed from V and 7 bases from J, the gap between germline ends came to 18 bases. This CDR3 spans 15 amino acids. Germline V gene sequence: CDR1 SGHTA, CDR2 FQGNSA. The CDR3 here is CASSLHSGGGNEQFF. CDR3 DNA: TGTGCCAGCAGCCTACATAGCGGAGGCGGGAATGAGCAGTTCTTC. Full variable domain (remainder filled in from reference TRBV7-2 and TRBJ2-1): GAGVSQSPSNKVTEKGKDVELRCDPISGHTALYWYRQSLGQGLEFLIYFQGNSAPDKSGLPSDRFSAERTGGSVSTLTIQRTQQEDSAVYLCASSLHSGGGNEQFFGPGTRLTVL.

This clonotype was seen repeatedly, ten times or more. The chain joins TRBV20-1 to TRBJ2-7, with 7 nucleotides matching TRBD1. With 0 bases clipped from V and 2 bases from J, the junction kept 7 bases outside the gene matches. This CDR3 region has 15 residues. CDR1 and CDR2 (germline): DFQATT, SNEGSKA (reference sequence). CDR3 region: CSARDVEGTAYEQYF. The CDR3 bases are TGCAGTGCTAGAGATGTCGAAGGGACAGCCTACGAGCAGTACTTC.

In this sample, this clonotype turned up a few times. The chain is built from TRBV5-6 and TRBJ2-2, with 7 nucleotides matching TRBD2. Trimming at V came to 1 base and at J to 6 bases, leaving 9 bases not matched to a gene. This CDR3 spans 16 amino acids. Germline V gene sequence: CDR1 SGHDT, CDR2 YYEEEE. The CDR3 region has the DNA TGTGCCAGCAGCTTGTGGGGGGGAACTAGTTCCGGGGAGCTGTTTTTT. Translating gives CASSLWGGTSSGELFF. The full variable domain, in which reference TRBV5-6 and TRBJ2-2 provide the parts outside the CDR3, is DAGVTQSPTHLIKTRGQQVTLRCSPKSGHDTVSWYQQALGQGPQFIFQYYEEEERQRGNFPDRFSGHQFPNYSSELNVNALLLGDSALYLCASSLWGGTSSGELFFGEGSRLTVL.

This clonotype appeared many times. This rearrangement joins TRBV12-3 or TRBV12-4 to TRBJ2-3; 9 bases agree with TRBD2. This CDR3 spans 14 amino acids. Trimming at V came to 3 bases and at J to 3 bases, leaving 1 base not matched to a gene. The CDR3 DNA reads TGTGCCAGCAGTTTGCTAGCGGGAACAGATACGCAGTATTTT. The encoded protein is CASSLLAGTDTQYF.